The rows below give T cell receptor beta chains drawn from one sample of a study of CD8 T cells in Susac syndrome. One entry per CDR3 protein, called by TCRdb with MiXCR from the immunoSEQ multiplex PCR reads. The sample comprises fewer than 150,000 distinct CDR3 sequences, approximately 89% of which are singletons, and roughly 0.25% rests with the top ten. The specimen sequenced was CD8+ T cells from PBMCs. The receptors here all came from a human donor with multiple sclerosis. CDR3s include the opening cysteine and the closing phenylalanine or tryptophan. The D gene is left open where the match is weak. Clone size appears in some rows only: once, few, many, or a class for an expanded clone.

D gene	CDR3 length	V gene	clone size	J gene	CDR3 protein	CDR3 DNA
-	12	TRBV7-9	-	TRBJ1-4	CASSLLDEKLFF	TGTGCCAGCAGCCTTTTGGATGAAAAACTGTTTTTT
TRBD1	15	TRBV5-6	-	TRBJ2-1	CASSPRQGGYNEQFF	TGTGCCAGCAGCCCGCGACAGGGGGGCTACAATGAGCAGTTCTTC
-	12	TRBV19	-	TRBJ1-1	CASREGALEAFF	TGTGCCAGTAGAGAAGGGGCGCTTGAAGCTTTCTTT
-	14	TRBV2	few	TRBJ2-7	CASSELGLGYEQYF	TGTGCCAGCAGTGAACTGGGTTTGGGCTACGAGCAGTACTTC
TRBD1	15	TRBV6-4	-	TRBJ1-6	CASTDIDRVNSPLHF	TGTGCCAGCACCGATATAGACAGGGTAAATTCACCCCTCCACTTT
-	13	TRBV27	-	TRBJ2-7	CASSYSLSYEQYF	TGTGCCAGCAGTTATTCCCTCAGCTACGAGCAGTACTTC
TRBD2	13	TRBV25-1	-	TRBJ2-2	CASSAGGDEELFF	TGTGCCAGCAGTGCGGGAGGGGACGAGGAGCTGTTTTTT
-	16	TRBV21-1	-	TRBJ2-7	CASSALQGAADYEQYF	TGTGCCAGCAGCGCCTTACAGGGGGCAGCCGACTACGAGCAGTACTTC
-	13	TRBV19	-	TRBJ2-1	CASSIVQGSEQFF	TGTGCCAGTAGTATAGTGCAGGGATCGGAACAGTTCTTC
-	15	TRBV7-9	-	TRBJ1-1	CASSLVTAPNTEAFF	TGTGCCAGCAGCTTAGTTACAGCACCGAACACTGAAGCTTTCTTT
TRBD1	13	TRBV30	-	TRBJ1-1	CAWSATGGTEAFF	TGTGCCTGGAGTGCCACAGGGGGCACTGAAGCTTTCTTT
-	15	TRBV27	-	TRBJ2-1	CASSLSSRLNNEQFF	TGTGCCAGCAGTTTATCGAGCAGGTTGAACAATGAGCAGTTCTTC
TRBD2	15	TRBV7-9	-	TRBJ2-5	CASSLVAGGGETQYF	TGTGCCAGCAGCTTAGTTGCGGGAGGCGGCGAGACCCAGTACTTC
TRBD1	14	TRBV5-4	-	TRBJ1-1	CASSFSTGAPEAFF	TGTGCCAGCAGCTTTTCTACAGGGGCCCCTGAAGCTTTCTTT
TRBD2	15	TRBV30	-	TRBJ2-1	CAWSVGSGLYNEQFF	TGTGCCTGGAGTGTAGGTAGCGGGCTCTACAATGAGCAGTTCTTC
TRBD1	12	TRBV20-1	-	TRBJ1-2	CSAGGQGYGYTF	TGCAGTGCTGGGGGACAGGGATATGGCTACACCTTC
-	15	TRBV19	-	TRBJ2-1	CASSIGVGYYNEQFF	TGTGCCAGTAGTATAGGGGTTGGCTACTACAATGAGCAGTTCTTC
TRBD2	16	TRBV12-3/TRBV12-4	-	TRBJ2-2	CASSPWLAGSTGELFF	TGTGCCAGCAGCCCATGGCTAGCGGGCTCCACCGGGGAGCTGTTTTTT
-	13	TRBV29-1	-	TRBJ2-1	CSVETNPHNEQFF	TGCAGCGTTGAAACGAATCCCCACAATGAGCAGTTCTTC
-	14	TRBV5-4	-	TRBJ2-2	CASSGGTYTGELFF	TGTGCCAGCAGCGGAGGGACCTACACCGGGGAGCTGTTTTTT
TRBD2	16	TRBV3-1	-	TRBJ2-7	CASSQWTSGRAYEQYF	TGTGCCAGCAGCCAATGGACTAGCGGGAGGGCCTACGAGCAGTACTTC
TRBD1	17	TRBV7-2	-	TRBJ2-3	CASSLGAGQGATDTQYF	TGTGCCAGCAGCTTAGGGGCGGGACAGGGGGCGACAGATACGCAGTATTTT
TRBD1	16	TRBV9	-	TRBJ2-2	CASSDNRDRDTGELFF	TGTGCCAGCAGCGACAACCGGGACAGGGACACCGGGGAGCTGTTTTTT
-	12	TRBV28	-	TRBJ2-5	CASRGPQETQYF	TGTGCCAGCCGAGGACCCCAAGAGACCCAGTACTTC
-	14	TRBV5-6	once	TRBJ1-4	CASSWTARTEKLFF	TGTGCCAGCAGCTGGACAGCCCGAACTGAAAAACTGTTTTTT
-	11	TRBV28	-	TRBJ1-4	CASRLNEKLFF	TGTGCCAGCAGACTTAATGAAAAACTGTTTTTT
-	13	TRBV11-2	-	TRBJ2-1	CASSLASINEQFF	TGTGCCAGCAGCTTAGCTAGCATAAATGAGCAGTTCTTC
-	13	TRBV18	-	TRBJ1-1	CASSPWGMGEAFF	TGTGCCAGCTCCCCGTGGGGAATGGGAGAAGCTTTCTTT
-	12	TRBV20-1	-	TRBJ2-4	CSGDPRENIQYF	TGCAGTGGGGACCCGAGGGAAAACATTCAGTACTTC
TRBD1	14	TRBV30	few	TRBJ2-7	CAWSVDQGAYEQYF	TGTGCCTGGAGTGTGGATCAGGGGGCGTACGAGCAGTACTTC
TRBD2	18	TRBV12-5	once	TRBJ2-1	CASGFGLAGESSYNEQFF	TGTGCTAGTGGGTTCGGACTAGCGGGAGAGAGTTCCTACAATGAGCAGTTCTTC
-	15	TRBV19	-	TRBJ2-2	CASSISQMGTGELFF	TGTGCCAGTAGTATATCACAGATGGGCACCGGGGAGCTGTTTTTT
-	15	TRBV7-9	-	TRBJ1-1	CASSLVGGLNTEAFF	TGTGCCAGCAGCTTAGTGGGGGGACTGAACACTGAAGCTTTCTTT
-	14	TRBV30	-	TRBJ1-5	CAWSVLGGRQPQHF	TGTGCCTGGAGTGTACTTGGGGGTCGTCAGCCCCAGCATTTT
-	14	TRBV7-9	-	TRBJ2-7	CASSSYRDSTEQYF	TGTGCCAGCAGCTCGTACCGGGACTCCACGGAGCAGTACTTC
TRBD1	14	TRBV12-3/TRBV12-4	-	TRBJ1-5	CASSQWAGGQPQHF	TGTGCCAGCAGCCAATGGGCAGGGGGTCAGCCCCAGCATTTT
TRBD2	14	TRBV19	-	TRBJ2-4	CASTLAGGKNIQYF	TGTGCCAGTACTCTAGCGGGAGGGAAAAACATTCAGTACTTC
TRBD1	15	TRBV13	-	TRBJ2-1	CASSLSPGGADEQFF	TGTGCCAGCAGCTTATCTCCAGGGGGCGCGGATGAGCAGTTCTTC
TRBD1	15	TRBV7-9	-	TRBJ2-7	CASSPPGTGSYEQYF	TGTGCCAGCAGCCCCCCCGGGACAGGCTCCTACGAGCAGTACTTC
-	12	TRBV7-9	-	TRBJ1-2	CASTGGGYGYTF	TGTGCCAGCACCGGGGGGGGTTACGGCTACACCTTC
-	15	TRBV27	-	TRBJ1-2	CASSPLGGENYGYTF	TGTGCCAGCAGCCCCCTCGGAGGGGAAAACTATGGCTACACCTTC
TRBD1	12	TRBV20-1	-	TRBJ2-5	CSAKDRVETQYF	TGCAGTGCTAAGGACAGGGTCGAGACCCAGTACTTC
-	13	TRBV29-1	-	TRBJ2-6	CSVAVSGANVLTF	TGCAGCGTTGCGGTGTCTGGGGCCAACGTCCTGACTTTC
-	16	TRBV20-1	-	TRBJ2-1	CSAPQPDFLLIDEQFF	TGCAGTGCTCCACAACCGGACTTCCTGTTAATCGATGAGCAGTTCTTC
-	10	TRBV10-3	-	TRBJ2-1	CAIGDNEQFF	TGTGCCATTGGAGACAATGAGCAGTTCTTC
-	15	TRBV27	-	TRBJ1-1	CASSLERSGFPEAFF	TGTGCCAGCAGTTTAGAGCGGTCAGGGTTTCCTGAAGCTTTCTTT
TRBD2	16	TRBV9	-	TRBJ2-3	CASSVGLAGNTDTQYF	TGTGCCAGCAGCGTGGGACTAGCGGGTAACACAGATACGCAGTATTTT
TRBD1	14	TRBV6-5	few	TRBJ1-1	CASSYGQGGTEAFF	TGTGCCAGCAGTTACGGCCAGGGGGGGACTGAAGCTTTCTTT
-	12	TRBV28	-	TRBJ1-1	CATRQEGTEAFF	TGTGCCACACGACAGGAGGGGACTGAAGCTTTCTTT
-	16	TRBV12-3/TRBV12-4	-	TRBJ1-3	CASASDGALGGNTIYF	TGTGCCAGCGCGTCGGACGGCGCTCTAGGAGGAAACACCATATATTTT
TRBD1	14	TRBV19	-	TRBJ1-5	CASSVDRGNQPQHF	TGTGCCAGTAGTGTGGACAGGGGCAATCAGCCCCAGCATTTT
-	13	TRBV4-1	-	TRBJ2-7	CASSQDPGAEQYF	TGCGCCAGCAGCCAAGATCCAGGGGCCGAGCAGTACTTC
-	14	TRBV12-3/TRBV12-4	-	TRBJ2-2	CASSLPNEAGELFF	TGTGCCAGCAGCCTCCCGAATGAGGCTGGGGAGCTGTTTTTT
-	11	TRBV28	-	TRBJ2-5	CASGPQETQYF	TGTGCCAGCGGACCCCAAGAGACCCAGTACTTC
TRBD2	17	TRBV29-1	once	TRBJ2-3	CSVEGGLAGGRTDTQYF	TGCAGCGTTGAGGGGGGACTAGCGGGAGGGAGGACAGATACGCAGTATTTT
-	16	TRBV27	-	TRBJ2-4	CASSSWRESAKNIQYF	TGTGCCAGCAGTTCCTGGAGGGAGTCCGCCAAAAACATTCAGTACTTC
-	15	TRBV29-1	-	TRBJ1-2	CSVEDLPGRLYGYTF	TGCAGCGTTGAAGATCTCCCCGGACGGCTCTATGGCTACACCTTC
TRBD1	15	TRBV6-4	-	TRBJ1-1	CASGDYRDRATEAFF	TGTGCCAGCGGGGATTATCGGGACAGAGCCACTGAAGCTTTCTTT
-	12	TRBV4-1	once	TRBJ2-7	CASSPGGGEQYF	TGCGCCAGCAGCCCCGGAGGGGGGGAGCAGTACTTC
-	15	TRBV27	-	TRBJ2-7	CASSLWAGGTYEQYF	TGTGCCAGCAGTTTATGGGCGGGCGGCACCTACGAGCAGTACTTC